The rows below give T cell receptor beta chains drawn from one sample of a study of blood T cell repertoires in COVID-19. Clones were read by immunoSEQ multiplex PCR, and TCRdb kept only the in-frame ones, dropping some. The table shows about 220,000 clones, with over 75% occurring only once. Material: peripheral blood. These receptor sequences come from a human donor in a cohort sampled during active COVID-19. Both conserved end residues are part of each CDR3. The order of the fields is D gene, J gene, V gene, clone size, CDR3 protein, CDR3 DNA. The D gene is left open where the match is weak. For some rows the clone size is stated as once, few or many, or as a class when expanded; others skip it.

d_gene: .; j_gene: TRBJ2-2; v_gene: TRBV5-4; abundance: .; CDR3aa: CASSLDFLGAGELFF; CDR3nt: TGTGCCAGCAGCTTGGATTTTCTCGGGGCCGGGGAGCTGTTTTTT
d_gene: .; j_gene: TRBJ1-5; v_gene: TRBV19; abundance: .; CDR3aa: CASRSGNVPYSNQPQHF; CDR3nt: TGTGCCAGTAGATCAGGGAACGTTCCTTATAGCAATCAGCCCCAGCATTTT
d_gene: TRBD2; j_gene: TRBJ2-3; v_gene: TRBV9; abundance: .; CDR3aa: CASSVGSGRPHTDTQYF; CDR3nt: TGTGCCAGCAGCGTGGGCAGCGGGAGGCCTCACACAGATACGCAGTATTTT
d_gene: TRBD1; j_gene: TRBJ2-7; v_gene: TRBV19; abundance: .; CDR3aa: CASSIGTGGEQYF; CDR3nt: TGTGCCAGTAGTATTGGGACAGGGGGCGAGCAGTACTTC
d_gene: .; j_gene: TRBJ2-1; v_gene: TRBV6-1; abundance: .; CDR3aa: CASSEGQSSYNEQFF; CDR3nt: TGTGCCAGCAGTGAAGGACAGAGTTCCTACAATGAGCAGTTCTTC
d_gene: TRBD1; j_gene: TRBJ1-1; v_gene: TRBV7-9; abundance: .; CDR3aa: CASSSPGQGAEAFF; CDR3nt: TGTGCCAGCAGTTCTCCGGGACAGGGGGCTGAAGCTTTCTTT
d_gene: .; j_gene: TRBJ1-1; v_gene: TRBV29-1; abundance: .; CDR3aa: CSVDKGMNTEAFF; CDR3nt: TGCAGCGTTGATAAGGGGATGAACACTGAAGCTTTCTTT
d_gene: .; j_gene: TRBJ2-1; v_gene: TRBV27; abundance: many; CDR3aa: CASSSPYREAIDNEQFF; CDR3nt: TGTGCCAGCAGTTCCCCCTACAGGGAAGCGATTGACAATGAGCAGTTCTTC
d_gene: .; j_gene: TRBJ1-4; v_gene: TRBV28; abundance: few; CDR3aa: CASSLRAVNEKLFF; CDR3nt: TGTGCCAGCAGCCTGAGGGCCGTTAATGAAAAACTGTTTTTT
d_gene: TRBD2; j_gene: TRBJ2-1; v_gene: TRBV28; abundance: .; CDR3aa: CASSSSGRGDEQFF; CDR3nt: TGTGCCAGCAGTTCTAGCGGGAGAGGGGATGAGCAGTTCTTC
d_gene: .; j_gene: TRBJ2-3; v_gene: TRBV12-5; abundance: .; CDR3aa: CASGLVRSVGLATDTQYF; CDR3nt: TGTGCTAGTGGTTTGGTACGGAGTGTAGGACTCGCGACAGATACGCAGTATTTT
d_gene: .; j_gene: TRBJ2-3; v_gene: TRBV27; abundance: .; CDR3aa: CAIPSGDSTDTQYF; CDR3nt: TGTGCCATTCCTTCCGGGGATAGCACAGATACGCAGTATTTT